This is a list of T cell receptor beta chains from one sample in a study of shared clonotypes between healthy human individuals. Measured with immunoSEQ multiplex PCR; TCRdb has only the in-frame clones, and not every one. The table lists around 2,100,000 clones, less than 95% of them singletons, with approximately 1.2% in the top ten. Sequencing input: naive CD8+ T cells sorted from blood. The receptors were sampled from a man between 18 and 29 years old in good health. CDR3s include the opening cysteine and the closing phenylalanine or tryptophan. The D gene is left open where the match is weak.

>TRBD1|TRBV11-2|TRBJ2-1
CASSSPGTVNNEQFF
TGTGCCAGCAGCTCTCCCGGGACAGTTAACAATGAGCAGTTCTTC
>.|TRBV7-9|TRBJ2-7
CASSYGHSYEQYF
TGTGCCAGCAGCTACGGACACTCCTACGAGCAGTACTTC
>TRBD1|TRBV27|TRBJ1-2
CASSSYRDSYGYTF
TGTGCCAGCAGTTCATACCGGGACAGCTATGGCTACACCTTC
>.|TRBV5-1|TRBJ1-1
CASSLSDNTEAFF
TGCGCCAGCAGCTTGTCGGATAACACTGAAGCTTTCTTT
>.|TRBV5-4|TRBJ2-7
CASSSGSGEQYF
TGTGCCAGTTCCAGCGGTTCGGGAGAGCAGTACTTC
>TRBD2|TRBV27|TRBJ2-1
CASSSLAGGLSYNEQFF
TGTGCCAGCAGTTCATTAGCGGGGGGCCTCTCCTACAATGAGCAGTTCTTC
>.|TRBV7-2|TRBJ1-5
CASSLEGGIYNQPQHF
TGTGCCAGCAGCTTAGAGGGGGGGATTTACAATCAGCCCCAGCATTTT
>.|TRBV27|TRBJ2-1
CASSLSGVSSYNEQFF
TGTGCCAGCAGTTTATCGGGGGTAAGCTCCTACAATGAGCAGTTCTTC
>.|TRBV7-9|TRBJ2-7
CASRKTAYEQYF
TGTGCCAGCCGCAAGACAGCATACGAGCAGTACTTC
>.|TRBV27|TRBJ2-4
CASSLSGRGGGAKNIQYF
TGTGCCAGCAGTTTATCGGGCAGGGGCGGAGGGGCCAAAAACATTCAGTACTTC